A selection of T cell receptor beta chains follows, all from one sample in a study of T cells in Graves' hyperthyroidism and ophthalmopathy. TCRdb reprocessed the multiplex PCR reads with MiXCR, giving one entry per CDR3 protein. Of fewer than 500,000 distinct CDR3 sequences listed, about 14% are singletons. Sequenced sample: blood. The receptors were sampled from a woman in her thirties with Graves' ophthalmopathy. Both conserved end residues are part of each CDR3. Fields, in order: D gene, V gene, clone size, J gene, CDR3 DNA, CDR3 protein. D genes are given only for firm matches. Clone size is not always given. Where it is, it says once, few, many or a class for expanded clones.

d_call: -; v_call: TRBV20-1; clone_size: -; j_call: TRBJ1-1; cdr3_nt: TGCAGTGCTGGGCCCGACACTGAAGCTTTCTTT; cdr3_aa: CSAGPDTEAFF
d_call: -; v_call: TRBV20-1; clone_size: few; j_call: TRBJ1-3; cdr3_nt: TGCAGTGCTAGGGGGCTCAGGGTTCTCTCTGGAAACACCATATATTTT; cdr3_aa: CSARGLRVLSGNTIYF
d_call: -; v_call: TRBV15; clone_size: few; j_call: TRBJ2-1; cdr3_nt: TGTGCCACTAAACGCAGGACAGCTTACAATGAGCAGTTCTTC; cdr3_aa: CATKRRTAYNEQFF
d_call: -; v_call: TRBV2; clone_size: many; j_call: TRBJ1-1; cdr3_nt: TGTGCCAGCAGAGGGGGGGCGAGCACTGAAGCTTTCTTT; cdr3_aa: CASRGGASTEAFF
d_call: -; v_call: TRBV4-2; clone_size: -; j_call: TRBJ1-2; cdr3_nt: TGTGCCAGCAGCTATGAAGTAGAGGGTAACTATGGCTACACCTTC; cdr3_aa: CASSYEVEGNYGYTF
d_call: -; v_call: TRBV30; clone_size: many; j_call: TRBJ1-4; cdr3_nt: TGTGCCTGGAATAGGTTGACGGATGAAAAACTGTTTTTT; cdr3_aa: CAWNRLTDEKLFF
d_call: -; v_call: TRBV4-1; clone_size: few; j_call: TRBJ1-1; cdr3_nt: TGCGCCAGCAGCCAGGACCTTATGAACACTGAAGCTTTCTTT; cdr3_aa: CASSQDLMNTEAFF
d_call: -; v_call: TRBV3-1; clone_size: many; j_call: TRBJ1-2; cdr3_nt: TGTGCCAGCAGCCATACTGGAACTTATGGCTACACCTTC; cdr3_aa: CASSHTGTYGYTF
d_call: -; v_call: TRBV7-9; clone_size: many; j_call: TRBJ1-2; cdr3_nt: TGTGCCAGCAGCTTCGAGCGTGGCTATGGCTACACCTTC; cdr3_aa: CASSFERGYGYTF
d_call: -; v_call: TRBV19; clone_size: -; j_call: TRBJ2-7; cdr3_nt: TGTGCCAGTAGTATTGATAGGAACTACGAGCAGTACTTC; cdr3_aa: CASSIDRNYEQYF
d_call: -; v_call: TRBV5-1; clone_size: many; j_call: TRBJ1-4; cdr3_nt: TGCGCCAGCAGCTTTGGGCAAGACGTAATCGGAAAACTGTTTTTT; cdr3_aa: CASSFGQDVIGKLFF
d_call: -; v_call: TRBV12-3/TRBV12-4; clone_size: many; j_call: TRBJ1-1; cdr3_nt: TGTGCCAGCAGTATACAACAGATGAACACTGAAGCTTTCTTT; cdr3_aa: CASSIQQMNTEAFF
d_call: -; v_call: TRBV15; clone_size: many; j_call: TRBJ1-6; cdr3_nt: TGTGCCACCAGCAGGTCCGGGACGGAAAATTCACCCCTCCACTTT; cdr3_aa: CATSRSGTENSPLHF
d_call: TRBD1; v_call: TRBV11-2; clone_size: many; j_call: TRBJ2-1; cdr3_nt: TGTGCCAGCTCATCAGGGACAGGGTCCTACAATGAGCAGTTCTTC; cdr3_aa: CASSSGTGSYNEQFF
d_call: TRBD2; v_call: TRBV20-1; clone_size: many; j_call: TRBJ2-3; cdr3_nt: TGCAGTGCCCCGTTGGCTAGCGGGGGAAGCACAGATACGCAGTATTTT; cdr3_aa: CSAPLASGGSTDTQYF
d_call: -; v_call: TRBV6-5; clone_size: many; j_call: TRBJ1-2; cdr3_nt: TGTGCCAGCAGTTACTCGCCCCACTACACCTTC; cdr3_aa: CASSYSPHYTF
d_call: -; v_call: TRBV20-1; clone_size: many; j_call: TRBJ2-2; cdr3_nt: TGCAGTGCTAGCAGTGCGGTACCCAACACCGGGGAGCTGTTTTTT; cdr3_aa: CSASSAVPNTGELFF
d_call: TRBD1; v_call: TRBV30; clone_size: once; j_call: TRBJ2-1; cdr3_nt: TGTGCCTGGGGACAGGGGCTGTACAATGAGCAGTTCTTC; cdr3_aa: CAWGQGLYNEQFF
d_call: -; v_call: TRBV19; clone_size: few; j_call: TRBJ1-5; cdr3_nt: TGTGCCAGTAGTATACTACTTCAGCCCCAGCATTTT; cdr3_aa: CASSILLQPQHF
d_call: -; v_call: TRBV14; clone_size: -; j_call: TRBJ1-2; cdr3_nt: TGTGCCAGCAGCCAAGCGGAGCAGGGAACCCACTACGGCTACACCTTC; cdr3_aa: CASSQAEQGTHYGYTF
d_call: TRBD1; v_call: TRBV5-6; clone_size: few; j_call: TRBJ2-1; cdr3_nt: TGTGCCAGCAGCTCCAGACAGGGGGCTAACGAGCAGTTCTTC; cdr3_aa: CASSSRQGANEQFF
d_call: -; v_call: TRBV7-2; clone_size: many; j_call: TRBJ1-1; cdr3_nt: TGTGCCAGCAGCTTAGAACAGGTCGGTTTGTCTGAAGCTTTCTTT; cdr3_aa: CASSLEQVGLSEAFF
d_call: -; v_call: TRBV6-6; clone_size: many; j_call: TRBJ2-3; cdr3_nt: TGTGCCAGCAGTTACTCGGAAGGGGATACGCAGTATTTT; cdr3_aa: CASSYSEGDTQYF
d_call: -; v_call: TRBV20-1; clone_size: many; j_call: TRBJ2-1; cdr3_nt: TGCAGTGCTTGGGACTACAATGAGCAGTTCTTC; cdr3_aa: CSAWDYNEQFF
d_call: TRBD1; v_call: TRBV3-1; clone_size: many; j_call: TRBJ1-1; cdr3_nt: TGTGCCAGCAGCCAAGGGACAGGGGTGACAGTGAGGGGACACATGAACACTGAAGCTTTCTTT; cdr3_aa: CASSQGTGVTVRGHMNTEAFF
d_call: -; v_call: TRBV9; clone_size: many; j_call: TRBJ2-7; cdr3_nt: TGTGCCAGCAGCTCGCTCTCGGACCCCCACCTCTACGAGCAGTACTTC; cdr3_aa: CASSSLSDPHLYEQYF
d_call: -; v_call: TRBV2; clone_size: many; j_call: TRBJ2-1; cdr3_nt: TGTGCCAGCAGGAGGGGGAACTCCTACAATGAGCAGTTCTTC; cdr3_aa: CASRRGNSYNEQFF
d_call: -; v_call: TRBV2; clone_size: many; j_call: TRBJ2-3; cdr3_nt: TGTGCCACCCTGATCGGACAGTCTAGCACAGATACGCAGTATTTT; cdr3_aa: CATLIGQSSTDTQYF
d_call: -; v_call: TRBV7-9; clone_size: many; j_call: TRBJ1-1; cdr3_nt: TGTGCCAGCAGCTTAAAGGACCTTGGGGCTTTCTTT; cdr3_aa: CASSLKDLGAFF
d_call: TRBD2; v_call: TRBV20-1; clone_size: -; j_call: TRBJ2-1; cdr3_nt: TGCAGTGCTAGTGACCCGAGGACCGGGGGGGACAATGAGCAGTTCTTC; cdr3_aa: CSASDPRTGGDNEQFF
d_call: TRBD1; v_call: TRBV20-1; clone_size: -; j_call: TRBJ2-7; cdr3_nt: TGCAGGGGAACCGGGACAGGGGCAAACTACGAGCAGTACTTC; cdr3_aa: CRGTGTGANYEQYF
d_call: TRBD1; v_call: TRBV28; clone_size: few; j_call: TRBJ1-4; cdr3_nt: TGTGCCACCAAGACAGGGTACCGAAATGAAAAACTGTTTTTT; cdr3_aa: CATKTGYRNEKLFF
d_call: -; v_call: TRBV6-1; clone_size: many; j_call: TRBJ2-1; cdr3_nt: TGTGCCAGCAGTGAAGCGCCTCCCGGCCGTGAGCAGTTCTTC; cdr3_aa: CASSEAPPGREQFF